Below are 5 T cell receptor beta chains sequenced from a single sample in a study of blood T cell repertoires in COVID-19. Some clones are missing from TCRdb's copy, which holds only in-frame ones; the method was immunoSEQ multiplex PCR. The sample yields 85,000 to 100,000 clones, 84% seen once. The sample consisted of peripheral blood. These receptors were obtained from a human donor in a cohort sampled during active COVID-19.

The chain joins TRBV12-3 or TRBV12-4 to TRBJ1-5, with D possibly TRBD1 on 5 matching bases. Trimming took 1 base from V and 7 from J, leaving 8 bases between them. CDR3 length: 13 residues. The CDR3 protein is CASSLGQYQPQHF. For the CDR3, the DNA is TGTGCCAGCAGTTTAGGACAGTACCAGCCCCAGCATTTT.

The genes are TRBV25-1 and TRBJ2-2; TRBD1 aligns across 10 bases. V shed 6 bases and J 0 bases; nucleotides not matched to a gene: 1. This CDR3 has 15 amino acids. Germline CDR1 and CDR2: MGHDK and SYGVNS. CDR3 in amino acids: CASRGQGTNTGELFF. The CDR3 nucleotides read TGTGCCAGCAGGGGACAGGGGACGAACACCGGGGAGCTGTTTTTT.

V usage is TRBV23-1 and J usage is TRBJ2-3; D call uncertain. TRBV23-1 is assigned to the ORF class and has an uncertain function. The CDR3 is 14 amino acids. The V gene lost 0 bases and the J gene lost 3 bases, with 7 bases spanning the gap. The CDR3 coding sequence is TGCGCCAGCAGTCAATCCGGTCGTACAGATACGCAGTATTTT. Translated, it gives CASSQSGRTDTQYF.

At least ten counts were recorded for this clone. V is TRBV11-2 and J is TRBJ1-2; D remains unclear. CDR1 and CDR2 from the germline V gene are SGHAT and FQNNGV. The CDR3 has 13 residues. V gave up 2 bases and J gave up 6 bases, with 10 bases separating them. CDR3 nucleotide sequence: TGTGCCAGCAGCTTACAGGATCGACATGGCTACACCTTC. Translation: CASSLQDRHGYTF.

This chain uses TRBV12-5 with TRBJ1-1; tentative D call: TRBD1 (6 bases). This CDR3 has 14 amino acids. Germline-derived CDR1 and CDR2 are LGHNT and FRNRAP. V lost 0 bases and J lost 1, with 6 bases in between. DNA of the CDR3: TGTGCTAGTGGTTTGGTAGGGGGGAACACTGAAGCTTTCTTT. This sequence encodes CASGLVGGNTEAFF.